Listed below are T cell receptor beta chains from one sample, sequenced in a study of blood T cells in healthy people across ages. TCRdb re-called the 5' RACE reads through MiXCR, storing one row per CDR3 protein. Of around 1.7 million distinct CDR3 sequences in the sample, roughly 27% were seen once. Sequencing was carried out using blood. These receptors were obtained from a woman in her twenties or thirties in good health. The CDR3 runs from the conserved cysteine through the conserved F or W. The D gene is left open where the match is weak. The size of a clone is reported for some rows only, either as once, few or many, or as a class for expanded clones.

NA,TRBJ2-7,NA,TRBV30,CAWSVQQGRYEQYF,TGTGCCTGGAGTGTACAACAGGGACGTTACGAGCAGTACTTC
TRBD1,TRBJ2-1,NA,TRBV6-1,CASRKTSGGAYNEQFF,TGTGCCAGCAGAAAAACCTCAGGGGGAGCCTACAATGAGCAGTTCTTC
NA,TRBJ1-2,few,TRBV20-1,CSAATGRDGYTF,TGCAGTGCCGCCACAGGGCGCGATGGCTACACCTTC
TRBD2,TRBJ2-5,NA,TRBV5-5,CASSSTSGGLGTQYF,TGTGCCAGCAGTTCTACTAGCGGGGGCTTGGGGACCCAGTACTTC
TRBD2,TRBJ2-2,NA,TRBV3-1,CASRYGLAGGKTGELFF,TGTGCCAGCAGATATGGACTAGCGGGGGGAAAAACCGGGGAGCTGTTTTTT
TRBD1,TRBJ1-5,NA,TRBV18,CASSPGTGERGQPQHF,TGTGCCAGCTCACCAGGGACAGGGGAGAGAGGCCAGCCCCAGCATTTT
NA,TRBJ1-6,NA,TRBV7-6,CASSPSVPSPLHF,TGTGCCAGCAGCCCAAGCGTCCCGTCACCCCTTCACTTT
NA,TRBJ1-5,NA,TRBV15,CATSKAETPQHF,TGTGCCACCAGCAAAGCGGAAACGCCCCAGCATTTT
NA,TRBJ2-7,few,TRBV12-3/TRBV12-4,CASSLAYWGADSYEQYF,TGTGCCAGCAGTTTAGCGTACTGGGGGGCCGACTCCTACGAGCAGTACTTC
TRBD1,TRBJ2-7,NA,TRBV29-1,CSIRRGQYPYEQYF,TGCAGCATCCGAAGGGGACAGTACCCTTACGAGCAGTACTTC
NA,TRBJ2-7,once,TRBV6-5,CASSSWAPHSYEQYF,TGTGCCAGCAGTTCTTGGGCACCCCATTCCTACGAGCAGTACTTC
TRBD1,TRBJ2-7,many,TRBV29-1,CSVLSGGFEQYF,TGCAGCGTCTTATCAGGGGGCTTCGAGCAGTACTTC
TRBD1,TRBJ1-2,once,TRBV19,CASRSGTGIYSYTF,TGTGCCAGTCGCTCCGGGACAGGAATATATAGCTACACCTTC
NA,TRBJ1-4,NA,TRBV5-1,CASSPTSGPAGEKLFF,TGCGCCAGCAGCCCTACGTCGGGACCTGCTGGTGAAAAACTGTTTTTT
NA,TRBJ2-2,NA,TRBV11-1,CASSWGYAGELFF,TGTGCCAGCAGTTGGGGCTATGCTGGGGAGCTGTTTTTT
NA,TRBJ2-2,NA,TRBV12-3/TRBV12-4,CASSFGGGELFF,TGCGCCAGCAGCTTCGGTGGCGGGGAGCTGTTTTTT
NA,TRBJ1-2,NA,TRBV6-2/TRBV6-3,CASWTSYGYTF,TGTGCCAGCTGGACAAGCTATGGCTACACCTTC
NA,TRBJ2-1,NA,TRBV9,CARFTGDSNEQFF,TGTGCCCGGTTCACCGGGGACTCCAATGAGCAGTTCTTC
TRBD2,TRBJ2-7,many,TRBV11-2,CASSPNGLGRREQYF,TGTGCCAGCAGCCCCAACGGACTAGGCAGGCGCGAGCAGTACTTC
NA,TRBJ1-5,NA,TRBV2,CASSEDRGNQPQHF,TGTGCCAGCAGTGAAGATAGGGGAAATCAGCCCCAGCATTTT
NA,TRBJ1-5,many,TRBV7-2,CASSLGGSSNQPQHF,TGTGCCAGCAGCTTGGGCGGGAGTAGCAATCAGCCCCAGCATTTT
NA,TRBJ1-2,NA,TRBV30,CAWSRQNYGYTF,TGTGCCTGGAGTCGGCAGAACTATGGCTACACCTTC
NA,TRBJ2-7,NA,TRBV4-3,CASSQDRGFVYEQYF,TGCGCCAGCAGCCAAGATCGGGGTTTCGTCTACGAGCAGTACTTC
TRBD2,TRBJ2-1,NA,TRBV29-1,CSVEEGLAVDNEQFF,TGCAGCGTTGAAGAGGGACTAGCGGTGGACAATGAGCAGTTCTTC
NA,TRBJ2-6,once,TRBV29-1,CSVAGRNSGANVLTF,TGCAGCGTTGCAGGACGGAACTCTGGGGCCAACGTCCTGACTTTC
TRBD2,TRBJ2-3,few,TRBV20-1,CSARDRGFGAGVADTQYF,TGCAGTGCTAGAGATCGGGGATTCGGCGCGGGAGTGGCAGATACGCAGTATTTT
NA,TRBJ1-6,few,TRBV14,CASSQDVWGGAPLHF,TGTGCCAGCAGCCAAGATGTATGGGGCGGAGCACCCCTCCACTTT
TRBD1,TRBJ1-2,many,TRBV5-1,CASSFGTGYGYTF,TGCGCCAGCAGCTTTGGGACAGGGTATGGCTACACCTTC
NA,TRBJ2-5,few,TRBV7-8,CASKGKALQETQYF,TGTGCCAGCAAGGGCAAGGCGCTCCAAGAGACCCAGTACTTC
TRBD2,TRBJ2-3,few,TRBV5-1,CASSQVAGESTQYF,TGCGCCAGCAGTCAAGTAGCGGGGGAGAGTACGCAGTATTTT
NA,TRBJ2-3,few,TRBV2,CASSVGKDTDTQYF,TGTGCCAGCAGTGTCGGGAAAGACACAGATACGCAGTATTTT
NA,TRBJ1-4,NA,TRBV28,CGTTGSTNEKLFF,TGTGGAACCACTGGGTCAACTAATGAAAAACTGTTTTTT
TRBD1,TRBJ1-4,NA,TRBV5-5,CASSPARTGSNEKLFF,TGTGCCAGCAGCCCGGCGAGGACAGGGAGTAATGAAAAACTGTTTTTT
NA,TRBJ2-7,few,TRBV12-3/TRBV12-4,CASSPQQGGSYEQYF,TGTGCCAGCAGCCCCCAACAGGGAGGCTCCTACGAGCAGTACTTC
NA,TRBJ2-7,many,TRBV10-2,CASRDNSYEQYF,TGCGCCAGCAGGGACAACTCCTACGAGCAGTACTTC
TRBD2,TRBJ2-1,NA,TRBV7-9,CASSLLAGKEQFF,TGTGCCAGCAGCTTACTAGCGGGGAAAGAGCAGTTCTTC
TRBD1,TRBJ1-2,NA,TRBV12-3/TRBV12-4,CASSSAGQGRNGYTF,TGTGCCAGCAGTTCGGCGGGACAGGGGCGGAATGGCTACACCTTC
TRBD2,TRBJ2-7,few,TRBV7-2,CASSLDASGISYEQYF,TGTGCCAGCAGCTTGGATGCTAGCGGGATCTCCTACGAGCAGTACTTC
NA,TRBJ1-3,NA,TRBV12-5,CTSGHISGTDGNTIYF,TGTACTAGTGGACATATATCCGGGACGGACGGAAACACCATATATTTT
TRBD2,TRBJ2-7,few,TRBV28,CASSLGRLAGAYEQYF,TGTGCCAGCAGTTTAGGGAGACTAGCGGGGGCCTACGAGCAGTACTTC
NA,TRBJ1-1,NA,TRBV29-1,CSVPLVGSGPEAFF,TGCAGCGTCCCCCTTGTAGGGTCGGGACCTGAAGCTTTCTTT
TRBD1,TRBJ1-2,few,TRBV28,CATLPGGNYGYTF,TGTGCCACATTGCCAGGGGGTAACTATGGCTACACCTTC
TRBD2,TRBJ2-3,NA,TRBV5-5,CASSLMQGGETDTQYF,TGTGCCAGCAGCTTGATGCAGGGAGGGGAAACAGATACGCAGTATTTT
NA,TRBJ1-1,NA,TRBV7-2,CASSWGSLNTEAFF,TGTGCCAGCAGCTGGGGGTCACTAAACACTGAAGCTTTCTTT
NA,TRBJ2-5,few,TRBV20-1,CSARVASEETQYF,TGCAGTGCTAGAGTAGCTAGCGAGGAGACCCAGTACTTC